This T cell receptor beta chain was identified in a study of T cell responses to AZD1222 COVID-19 vaccine. Study background: Investigators merged groups given second doses at roughly 4 or roughly 12 weeks.

Turning to this clone: Antigen: not known.

Study-level findings and limits: Rises in breadth and depth of Spike-specific TCRs came after two AZD1222 doses. Researchers report vaccine-associated CD4 TCRs spanning spike, with dominance at 160-218 and 743-854. There were mostly white British donors and more females than males, and clonal diversity was possibly underestimated.

Per germline, CDR1 SGDLS and CDR2 YYNGEE. J was trimmed by 6 bases and V by 3 bases; bases with no gene match: 2. This CDR3 is built from 14 residues. Measured with immunoSEQ multiplex PCR; TCRdb has only the in-frame clones, and not every one. The table records about 130,000 clones, about 93% of them present only once. This chain connects TRBV9 to TRBJ1-6; TRBD1 matches at 8 bases. The starting material was peripheral blood, obtained on day 0 of AZD1222 vaccination. This TCR derives from an adult in good health. CDR3 DNA: TGTGCCAGCAGCGATGGACAGGGTAATTCACCCCTCCACTTT. This sequence encodes CASSDGQGNSPLHF.